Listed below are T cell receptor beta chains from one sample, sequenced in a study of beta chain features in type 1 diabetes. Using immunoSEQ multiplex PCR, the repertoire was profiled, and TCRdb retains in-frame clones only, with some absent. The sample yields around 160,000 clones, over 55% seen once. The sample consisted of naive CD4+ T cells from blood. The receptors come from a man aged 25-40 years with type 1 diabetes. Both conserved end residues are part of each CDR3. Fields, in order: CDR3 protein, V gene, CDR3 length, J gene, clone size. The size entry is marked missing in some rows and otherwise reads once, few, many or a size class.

CDR3 protein: CSVATSGTGGIYGYTF
V gene: TRBV29-1
CDR3 length: 16
J gene: TRBJ1-2
clone size: .

CDR3 protein: CASSREGTGNQPQHF
V gene: TRBV7-9
CDR3 length: 15
J gene: TRBJ1-5
clone size: .

CDR3 protein: CSVVVQGNYGYTF
V gene: TRBV29-1
CDR3 length: 13
J gene: TRBJ1-2
clone size: .

CDR3 protein: CSVKFAGTAEKLFF
V gene: TRBV29-1
CDR3 length: 14
J gene: TRBJ1-4
clone size: once

CDR3 protein: CASSTLPGAGNTIYF
V gene: TRBV11-2
CDR3 length: 15
J gene: TRBJ1-3
clone size: few

CDR3 protein: CASSQDRGGVWNEQFF
V gene: TRBV4-1
CDR3 length: 16
J gene: TRBJ2-1
clone size: .

CDR3 protein: CASSVRPDVTLGYTF
V gene: TRBV9
CDR3 length: 15
J gene: TRBJ1-2
clone size: .

CDR3 protein: CASSERTSGGPSSYNEQFF
V gene: TRBV9
CDR3 length: 19
J gene: TRBJ2-1
clone size: .

CDR3 protein: CASSLYGSGANVLTF
V gene: TRBV7-9
CDR3 length: 15
J gene: TRBJ2-6
clone size: .

CDR3 protein: CATTPSGGSTDTQYF
V gene: TRBV15
CDR3 length: 15
J gene: TRBJ2-3
clone size: .

CDR3 protein: CASSLRAGYANEQFF
V gene: TRBV13
CDR3 length: 15
J gene: TRBJ2-1
clone size: .

CDR3 protein: CASSLGALSNQPQHF
V gene: TRBV23-1
CDR3 length: 15
J gene: TRBJ1-5
clone size: .

CDR3 protein: CSAGSGGADTQYF
V gene: TRBV29-1
CDR3 length: 13
J gene: TRBJ2-3
clone size: few

CDR3 protein: CASSVAGGENSPLHF
V gene: TRBV9
CDR3 length: 15
J gene: TRBJ1-6
clone size: .

CDR3 protein: CASSPTGNGYEQYF
V gene: TRBV7-2
CDR3 length: 14
J gene: TRBJ2-7
clone size: .

CDR3 protein: CASSFPRLAGGTDTQYF
V gene: TRBV7-2
CDR3 length: 17
J gene: TRBJ2-3
clone size: once

CDR3 protein: CASSPDREGIAGELFF
V gene: TRBV7-9
CDR3 length: 16
J gene: TRBJ2-2
clone size: .

CDR3 protein: CSVALSSETQYF
V gene: TRBV29-1
CDR3 length: 12
J gene: TRBJ2-5
clone size: .

CDR3 protein: CASSSVRGTTYNEQFF
V gene: TRBV9
CDR3 length: 16
J gene: TRBJ2-1
clone size: .

CDR3 protein: CASSLSRDRGRDF
V gene: TRBV4-3
CDR3 length: 13
J gene: TRBJ1-1
clone size: .

CDR3 protein: CASSSPSVDEQFF
V gene: TRBV7-2
CDR3 length: 13
J gene: TRBJ2-1
clone size: few

CDR3 protein: CAISESSPDLWGYTF
V gene: TRBV10-3
CDR3 length: 15
J gene: TRBJ1-2
clone size: .

CDR3 protein: CASSYDRHLASPLHF
V gene: TRBV25-1
CDR3 length: 15
J gene: TRBJ1-6
clone size: .

CDR3 protein: CAISGFTGTGLDTQYF
V gene: TRBV10-3
CDR3 length: 16
J gene: TRBJ2-3
clone size: few

CDR3 protein: CASSEGGPEFF
V gene: TRBV2
CDR3 length: 11
J gene: TRBJ2-1
clone size: once

CDR3 protein: CASSQDRPDTQYF
V gene: TRBV4-1
CDR3 length: 13
J gene: TRBJ2-3
clone size: .

CDR3 protein: CASSVGSGLRYGYTF
V gene: TRBV9
CDR3 length: 15
J gene: TRBJ1-2
clone size: .

CDR3 protein: CAWRPRTGIATNEKLFF
V gene: TRBV30
CDR3 length: 17
J gene: TRBJ1-4
clone size: once

CDR3 protein: CASSRLDRAFF
V gene: TRBV28
CDR3 length: 11
J gene: TRBJ1-1
clone size: .

CDR3 protein: CASSPGLLADTGELFF
V gene: TRBV18
CDR3 length: 16
J gene: TRBJ2-2
clone size: .

CDR3 protein: CASLAGHGNTIYF
V gene: TRBV2
CDR3 length: 13
J gene: TRBJ1-3
clone size: .

CDR3 protein: CASSTTESSYNEQFF
V gene: TRBV5-1
CDR3 length: 15
J gene: TRBJ2-1
clone size: once

CDR3 protein: CASSRGRGANYGYTF
V gene: TRBV4-3
CDR3 length: 15
J gene: TRBJ1-2
clone size: .

CDR3 protein: CASSELAGIQETQYF
V gene: TRBV7-9
CDR3 length: 15
J gene: TRBJ2-5
clone size: .

CDR3 protein: CASSDRQSTDTQYF
V gene: TRBV2
CDR3 length: 14
J gene: TRBJ2-3
clone size: .

CDR3 protein: CAWARGVDNYGYTF
V gene: TRBV30
CDR3 length: 14
J gene: TRBJ1-2
clone size: .

CDR3 protein: CASSLEQGAYEQYF
V gene: TRBV4-3
CDR3 length: 14
J gene: TRBJ2-7
clone size: .

CDR3 protein: CASSVDGRASYEQYF
V gene: TRBV9
CDR3 length: 15
J gene: TRBJ2-7
clone size: few

CDR3 protein: CAWSVRQSHTEAFF
V gene: TRBV30
CDR3 length: 14
J gene: TRBJ1-1
clone size: .

CDR3 protein: CASSSSRGSEAFF
V gene: TRBV11-2
CDR3 length: 13
J gene: TRBJ1-1
clone size: .

CDR3 protein: CASSPDKVQFF
V gene: TRBV5-1
CDR3 length: 11
J gene: TRBJ2-1
clone size: .

CDR3 protein: CASSPDRGRGNTEAFF
V gene: TRBV14
CDR3 length: 16
J gene: TRBJ1-1
clone size: few

CDR3 protein: CAWSPGTSVQETQYF
V gene: TRBV30
CDR3 length: 15
J gene: TRBJ2-5
clone size: .

CDR3 protein: CASSEYGQGHHYEQYF
V gene: TRBV25-1
CDR3 length: 16
J gene: TRBJ2-7
clone size: .

CDR3 protein: CASSLLLGTDNEQFF
V gene: TRBV28
CDR3 length: 15
J gene: TRBJ2-1
clone size: few

CDR3 protein: CASSRRDGGQSNSPLHF
V gene: TRBV13
CDR3 length: 17
J gene: TRBJ1-6
clone size: .

CDR3 protein: CASSWTDTQYF
V gene: TRBV28
CDR3 length: 11
J gene: TRBJ2-3
clone size: .

CDR3 protein: CASSATSGGTDTQYF
V gene: TRBV9
CDR3 length: 15
J gene: TRBJ2-3
clone size: .

CDR3 protein: CASTLLAAPYEQYF
V gene: TRBV6-6
CDR3 length: 14
J gene: TRBJ2-7
clone size: .

CDR3 protein: CASSVGQINEKLFF
V gene: TRBV7-9
CDR3 length: 14
J gene: TRBJ1-4
clone size: once

CDR3 protein: CAWSLEGSYNEQFF
V gene: TRBV30
CDR3 length: 14
J gene: TRBJ2-1
clone size: few

CDR3 protein: CASSEGSGRSTDTQYF
V gene: TRBV2
CDR3 length: 16
J gene: TRBJ2-3
clone size: .

CDR3 protein: CAWTRLALSTDTQYF
V gene: TRBV30
CDR3 length: 15
J gene: TRBJ2-3
clone size: .

CDR3 protein: CASSFPTALSEKLFF
V gene: TRBV7-2
CDR3 length: 15
J gene: TRBJ1-4
clone size: few

CDR3 protein: CAVHLAGITEAFF
V gene: TRBV30
CDR3 length: 13
J gene: TRBJ1-1
clone size: .